This T cell receptor beta chain was captured by sequencing in a study of Ad26.COV2.S vaccination and SARS-CoV-2 variants (dated by TCRdb to the early 2020s). Some background on the complete study: Donors in the vaccine arm were drawn from COV1001, a phase I-IIa trial of Ad26.COV2.S in healthy adults that was multicentre, randomized, double-blind and placebo-controlled. Dosing of Ad26.COV2.S was intramuscular, at either 5x10^10 or 1x10^11 viral particles, delivered as one shot or as two shots spaced 56 days apart. Sequencing of the TCRbeta repertoire served to evaluate the specificity and breadth of SARS-CoV-2-reactive T cell receptors following Ad26.COV2.S vaccination. A total of 32 samples were included in the TCR-sequenced set, comprising around 19 Ad26.COV2.S vaccine recipients, 5 placebo recipients and 8 SARS-CoV-2 convalescent individuals. Trial participants were randomized into five groups of five, in which low-dose or high-dose Ad26.COV2.S was given once or twice, or placebo was given on both occasions. Investigators remained blinded to trial group allocation during experiments and outcome assessment. Study-wide findings and limitations: Substantial breadth of spike-specific CD8+ and CD4+ T cell responses was reported after vaccination. Comparing responses between vaccine doses or regimens was not something the study was powered to do. It was noted by the authors that total T cell responses may have been underestimated by the TCR breadth and depth analyses. Compared with placebo recipients, Ad26.COV2.S recipients showed higher spike-specific TCR breadth (P = 0.0014). Comparable non-spike TCR breadth was observed between vaccine and placebo recipients, consistent with only spike being contained in the vaccine.

TCRbeta CDR3 regions were sequenced with the immunoSEQ Assay. After extraction, genomic DNA underwent amplification by bias-controlled multiplex PCR, followed by high-throughput sequencing. In the authors' own workflow: Collapsing and filtering of sequences were performed to quantify the absolute abundance of each unique TCRbeta CDR3 region. Usable DNA was measured by amplifying reference genes present in all nucleated cells, and TCRbeta template counts were normalized to that usable DNA to estimate T cell fraction. Repertoire TCRs were annotated as SARS-CoV-2-specific by exact matching of V gene, CDR3 amino acid sequence and J gene to a known reactive TCR set. The reference SARS-CoV-2 TCR set was obtained from MIRA and was filtered for enrichment in COVID-19-positive ImmuneCODE repertoires, whereby public or cross-reactive TCRs were removed. Using the MIRA antigens, annotated TCRs were further analysed by specific ORF or by position within an ORF. Depth was the summed frequency of annotated unique rearrangements, while breadth was defined as annotated unique rearrangements over total unique productive rearrangements. Two-sided Wilcoxon rank-sum tests were used to compare TCR breadth between groups. Entries here come from immuneACCESS through TCRdb and include only in-frame sequences with V and J called. Some clones fail to appear in such tables; in the studies checked, an unresolved V gene covers under half of the shortfall, and the cause of the remainder is unknown. V, J and clone size are taken as reported in that table, and D and trimming were inferred from the DNA itself. This sample is represented by about 440,000 clones; less than 95% of them were singletons. Of the sample, 4.3% falls within the top ten clones.

In light of the paper, this sample's treatment or condition label describes: roughly 20 received Ad26.COV2.S at low or high dose, single or two shots; five or six received placebo; per-sample allocation not given. For vaccine and placebo recipients, the sequenced repertoires came from samples collected on day 63 after the first injection. Cohort 1b enrolled around 23 adults aged 18-55 years at a single site in Boston, USA, between 29 July and 7 August 2020. Ad26.COV2.S was a replication-incompetent adenovirus type 26 vector expressing a prefusion-stabilized SARS-CoV-2 spike protein from the original Wuhan strain. Worth noting for this clone: This receptor's antigen is unknown. Base-call qualities are not available, and no considerably larger clone is one nucleotide away.

CDR1 KGHDR and CDR2 SFDVKD were looked up in the germline V gene. Spanning cysteine to phenylalanine, the CDR3 consists of 16 amino acids. CDR3 DNA only is kept here, 48 bases in frame from base 1. The junction shows trimming of 4 bases on V and 10 bases on J, and the gene matches do not reach 14 bases of it. Recombination joined TRBV24-1 with TRBJ2-7, with TRBD1 identical over 11 junction bases. The starting material was peripheral blood, obtained in a trial of Ad26.COV2.S vaccine versus placebo. This clonotype originated in a person aged 18-65 years who received the Ad26.COV2.S COVID-19 vaccine or a placebo. The CDR3 region has the sequence CATSDSRTGGLSVQYF. The sequenced DNA: TGTGCCACCAGTGACTCCCGGACAGGGGGCCTTTCCGTCCAGTACTTC.